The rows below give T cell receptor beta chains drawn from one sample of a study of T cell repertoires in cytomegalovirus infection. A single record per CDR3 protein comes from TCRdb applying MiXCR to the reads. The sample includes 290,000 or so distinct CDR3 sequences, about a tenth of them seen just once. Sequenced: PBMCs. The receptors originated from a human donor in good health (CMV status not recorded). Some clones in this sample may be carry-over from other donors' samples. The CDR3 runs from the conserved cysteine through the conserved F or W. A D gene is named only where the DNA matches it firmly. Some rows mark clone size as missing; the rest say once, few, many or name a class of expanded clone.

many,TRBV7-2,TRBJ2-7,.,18,CASSLTLRTRVRGYEQYF,TGTGCCAGCAGCTTAACGTTGCGGACACGGGTCCGTGGCTACGAGCAGTACTTC
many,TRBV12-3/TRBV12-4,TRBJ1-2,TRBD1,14,CASSMGQGAHGYTF,TGTGCCAGCAGCATGGGCCAGGGGGCGCACGGCTACACCTTC
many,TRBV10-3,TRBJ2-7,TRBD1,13,CAAGQGRAHEQYF,TGTGCCGCGGGACAGGGAAGGGCCCACGAGCAGTACTTC
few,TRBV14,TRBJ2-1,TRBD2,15,CASTKAGGAYNEQFF,TGTGCCAGCACTAAAGCGGGGGGAGCCTACAATGAGCAGTTCTTC
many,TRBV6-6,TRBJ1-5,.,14,CASSPTVTNQPQHF,TGTGCCAGCAGCCCGACAGTAACCAATCAGCCCCAGCATTTT
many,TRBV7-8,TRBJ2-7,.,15,CASSHVVGIGGEQYF,TGTGCCAGCAGCCATGTGGTGGGAATTGGGGGGGAGCAGTACTTC
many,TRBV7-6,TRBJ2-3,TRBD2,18,CASSLGLAELLHTDTQYF,TGTGCCAGCAGCCTGGGACTAGCGGAGCTCCTACACACAGATACGCAGTATTTT
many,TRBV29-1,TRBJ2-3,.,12,CSVVPSTDTQYF,TGCAGCGTTGTCCCCAGCACAGATACGCAGTATTTT
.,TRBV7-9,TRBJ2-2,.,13,CASSRQETGELFF,TGTGCCAGCAGCCGGCAGGAGACCGGGGAGCTGTTTTTT
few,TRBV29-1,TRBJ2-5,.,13,CSVEWSNQETQYF,TGCAGCGTTGAATGGAGTAACCAAGAGACCCAGTACTTC